This T cell receptor (beta chain) derives from a study of low-dose radiotherapy and immunotherapy resistance in tumors. The time point is: before trial treatment. TRAV and TRBV primers primed cDNA for both TCRalpha and TCRbeta. TCRs were amplified for around 20 PCR cycles with a constant-region primer and V-primer adapter. TCRdb re-analysed the reads in MiXCR, keeping a single row per CDR3 protein. The table has 70,000 to 95,000 distinct CDR3 sequences, roughly a sixth seen once. This sequence was found in a male donor with prostate cancer. The sequencing here drew on PBMCs, taken before treatment.

Here the CDR3 reads CARSARTGVRRSNQPQHF. The CDR3 nucleotides read TGTGCCAGAAGTGCTCGGACAGGGGTCCGACGTAGCAATCAGCCCCAGCATTTT. V and J are TRBV19 and TRBJ1-5; 9 nucleotides align to TRBD1. The ends lost 9 bases at V and 0 bases at J; junction bases unmatched: 15. Germline CDR1 reads LNHDA; CDR2 reads SQIVND (reference sequence). The CDR3 loop spans 18 amino acids.